Shown below are 5 T cell receptor beta chains from a single sample sequenced in a study of cytomegalovirus exposure and HLA in healthy donors. In the PCR, 60 Vbeta and 13 Jbeta primers were used. The method was immunoSEQ multiplex PCR; TCRdb's version includes in-frame clones alone and lacks a portion of them. The top ten clones hold roughly 0.7% of a sample with roughly 150,000 clones, 60% to 80% of them seen once. Material for sequencing was PBMCs. The receptor source for this set is a male donor in good health and CMV-seronegative.

This chain links TRBV19 with TRBJ2-5, with D uncertain. This CDR3 contains 16 residues. Trimming stripped 1 base from V and 1 base from J, with 13 bases between. The germline V gene encodes CDR1 LNHDA and CDR2 SQIVND (reference sequence). The CDR3 spells CASSIARVRGQETQYF. For the CDR3, the DNA is TGTGCCAGTAGTATAGCTCGGGTTCGCGGCCAAGAGACCCAGTACTTC.

This chain connects TRBV9 to TRBJ2-5; 8 nucleotides line up with TRBD1. The end of the DNA fits TRBJ2-7 better, so the J call may be wrong. Per the germline V gene, CDR1 is SGDLS and CDR2 is YYNGEE. CDR3 length: 14 residues. The CDR3 loop is CASSGGQGLIEQYF. The CDR3 coding sequence is TGTGCCAGCAGCGGCGGACAGGGCCTTATCGAGCAGTACTTC.

Comment on this clone: One end of the junction fails to match germline, which may point to a read error. The chain couples TRBV7-9 to TRBJ1-3, with D possibly being TRBD1 (6 bases). The CDR3 length is 15 residues. Germline assignment: CDR1 SEHNR and CDR2 FQNEAQ (reference sequence). This CDR3 reads CSSSPDSLSGNTIYF. CDR3 bases: TGTTCCAGCAGCCCGGACAGCCTCTCTGGAAACACCATATATTTT.

The CDR3 bases are TGCGCCAGCAGTCAAAGCGGGAGTCCCAACGAGCAGTACTTC. Protein: CASSQSGSPNEQYF. V usage is TRBV5-1 and J usage is TRBJ2-7; the match to TRBD2 covers 8 bases. The CDR3 sequence is 14 residues long. V was pared by 5 bases and J by 5 bases, with 9 bases of the junction left unmatched. Germline CDR1 SGHRS, CDR2 YFSETQ.

About this clone itself: Germline and junction disagree at one end, which may indicate a read error. V is TRBV6-5 and J is TRBJ1-3, with D perhaps TRBD1 (5 bases). The V gene's germline CDR1 is MNHEY and CDR2 SVGAGI. The CDR3 covers 15 residues. Written as DNA, the CDR3 is TGTGCCGGCAGTCCGGGACTGAACTCTGGAAACACCATATATTTT. Protein: CAGSPGLNSGNTIYF.